The 30 T cell receptor beta chains reported below all come from one sample, sequenced in a study of cytomegalovirus exposure and HLA in healthy donors (dated by TCRdb to about 2017). Receptor amplification or capture employed the immunoSEQ multiplex PCR assay. The multiplex PCR relied on a mix of 60 forward primers for TCR Vbeta segments and 13 reverse primers for TCR Jbeta segments. In its TCRdb copy, this immuneACCESS table keeps in-frame sequences only and misses some clones. Where compared with another copy, unresolved V genes explain less than half of these, and the others have no known cause. In all, the sample holds about 210,000 clones, and 60% to 80% of those were seen once. 1.8% of the sample lies in the top ten. The source material was PBMCs. These receptors all stem from a male donor in good health and CMV-seronegative.

This clone appeared a few times. The gene calls are TRBV7-8 and TRBJ2-7; the match to TRBD2 covers 11 bases. The length of the CDR3 is 17 residues. Germline CDR1 and CDR2: SGHVS and FQNEAQ. With V trimmed by 2 bases and J by 1 base, 7 bases remained unmatched. CDR3 residues: CASSLSSGGAKSYEQYF. Here the CDR3 DNA reads TGTGCCAGCAGCTTAAGTAGCGGGGGGGCCAAGTCCTACGAGCAGTACTTC.

Only a few counts were recorded for this clone. The gene calls are TRBV7-9 and TRBJ2-1; TRBD2 aligns across 9 bases. The CDR3 covers 18 residues. Germline V CDR1 and CDR2: SEHNR, FQNEAQ (reference sequence). The J segment lost 0 bases and the V segment lost 3 bases, leaving 9 bases of the junction unmatched. In DNA form, the CDR3 reads TGTGCCAGCAGCTTTGTCGGCGGGGGGGATAGCTCCTACAATGAGCAGTTCTTC. Protein: CASSFVGGGDSSYNEQFF.

CDR3 loop: CASSVVSTDTQYF. The CDR3 bases are TGTGCCAGCAGCGTAGTAAGCACAGATACGCAGTATTTT. J is TRBJ2-3 and V is TRBV9; D gene uncertain. Germline V CDR1 and CDR2: SGDLS, YYNGEE. The germline V and J ends were trimmed by 0 bases and 0 bases, with 2 bases remaining between them. CDR3 length equals 13 residues.

CDR3 bases: TGTGCCAGCAGCCATACAGGAGTTAGCAATCAGCCCCAGCATTTT. Translating gives CASSHTGVSNQPQHF. The chain is built from TRBV7-2 and TRBJ1-5, with a weak D call TRBD1 (5 bases). CDR3 size: 15 residues. CDR1 and CDR2 (germline): SGHTA, FQGNSA. Trimming shortened V by 5 bases and J by 0 bases, and 11 bases separated the two germline ends.

The chain combines TRBV4-2 with TRBJ2-7; TRBD2 might be the D (5 bases). With 2 bases removed from V and 6 bases from J, the gap between germline ends came to 8 bases. The germline CDR1 and CDR2 sequences are LGHNA and YNFKEQ. The CDR3 has 12 amino acids. CDR3 sequence reads: CASSQSGAEQYF. The CDR3, as DNA: TGTGCCAGCAGCCAAAGCGGCGCCGAGCAGTACTTC.

The chain carries TRBV5-4 and TRBJ1-2; weak D call: TRBD1 (5 bases). Between the trimmed V and J ends, which lost 4 bases and 6 bases, there was a span of 16 bases. Per the germline V gene, CDR1 is SGHNT and CDR2 is YYREEE (reference sequence). The CDR3 runs 14 residues. DNA for the CDR3: TGTGCCAGCAGCCCCCCGGGGGGTAGGAATGGCTACACCTTC. Translating gives CASSPPGGRNGYTF.

The V gene is TRBV28, the J gene TRBJ1-2; 9 bases line up with TRBD1. V lost 6 bases, J lost 4 bases, and 9 bases stayed unmatched. Germline V CDR1 and CDR2: MDHEN, SYDVKM. CDR3 length: 15 amino acids. The CDR3 region is CASSPLGQGRYGYTF. DNA for the CDR3: TGTGCCAGCAGCCCATTAGGACAGGGGCGCTATGGCTACACCTTC.

This clone was recorded only once. This chain uses TRBV27 with TRBJ2-5, with D perhaps TRBD1 (6 bases). The J call is uncertain, as TRBJ2-7 better fits the DNA end. Germline V gives CDR1 MNHEY, CDR2 SMNVEV (reference sequence). The length of the CDR3 is 14 residues. The CDR3 nucleotides read TGTGCCAGTTCGACCGGGACATTTTCCTACGAGCAGTACTTC. It specifies CASSTGTFSYEQYF.

This rearrangement joins TRBV5-6 to TRBJ2-7; D may be TRBD1 (6 bases). This CDR3 comprises 14 residues. Germline-derived CDR1 and CDR2 are SGHDT and YYEEEE. Trimming shortened V by 4 bases and J by 1 base, and 12 bases separated the two germline ends. CDR3 amino acids: CASSLTGISYEQYF. The DNA for the CDR3 is TGTGCCAGCAGCCTCACAGGGATATCCTACGAGCAGTACTTC.

The rearrangement joins TRBV9 to TRBJ2-1, with TRBD2 matching over 10 bases. The J segment lost 7 bases and the V segment lost 0 bases, leaving 7 bases of the junction unmatched. In germline, CDR1 is SGDLS, CDR2 YYNGEE. The CDR3 runs to 16 residues. CDR3 region: CASSVGQSGRANEQFF. The CDR3 DNA follows: TGTGCCAGCAGCGTAGGTCAGAGCGGGAGGGCGAATGAGCAGTTCTTC.

The chain employs TRBV27 and TRBJ1-2; D call uncertain. Germline loops: CDR1 MNHEY, CDR2 SMNVEV (reference sequence). Trimming cost V 7 bases and J 3 bases, with 15 bases left between them. This CDR3 contains 14 residues. The CDR3 DNA is TGTGCCAGCACCACAAACGGGCGGGACTATGGCTACACCTTC. It codes for CASTTNGRDYGYTF.

This clone was picked up one time. The chain uses TRBV27 and TRBJ1-1; 11 bases are shared with TRBD1. Germline loops: CDR1 MNHEY, CDR2 SMNVEV (reference sequence). Unmatched junction bases numbered 6, after V lost 2 bases and J lost 1 base. This CDR3 spans 17 amino acids. CDR3 amino acids: CASSLQDRGRRNTEAFF. The CDR3 DNA follows: TGTGCCAGCAGTTTACAGGACAGGGGGCGCCGGAACACTGAAGCTTTCTTT.

V gene TRBV6-6 combines with J gene TRBJ1-1; 8 bases line up with TRBD1. The germline V gene encodes CDR1 MNHNY and CDR2 SVGAGI (reference sequence). This CDR3 is built from 14 residues. J lost 3 bases, V lost 2 bases, and 2 bases had no gene match. The CDR3 loop is CASSYRQGYTEAFF. In DNA, the CDR3 is TGTGCCAGCAGTTACCGACAGGGGTACACTGAAGCTTTCTTT.

The V and J genes are TRBV11-2 and TRBJ2-5, with D uncertain. CDR1 is SGHAT, CDR2 FQNNGV, per germline. The CDR3 spans 14 residues. With 8 bases removed from V and 0 bases from J, the gap between germline ends came to 13 bases. The CDR3 DNA reads as TGTGCCAGCGGTGCCACAGTGTACCAAGAGACCCAGTACTTC. This translates into CASGATVYQETQYF.

This clone was seen a few times. The chain carries TRBV10-3 and TRBJ1-2; 11 nucleotides align to TRBD1. CDR1 and CDR2 (germline): ENHRY, SYGVKD. CDR3 size: 18 residues. V dropped 3 bases and J dropped 3; count of bases not matched to a gene: 12. CDR3 DNA sequence: TGTGCCATCAGTGAAATGGGGACAGGGGGTCCCTCTGACTATGGCTACACCTTC. Amino acids: CAISEMGTGGPSDYGYTF.

The chain uses TRBV6-4 and TRBJ2-5, with 8 bases that match TRBD1. Germline loops: CDR1 MRHNA, CDR2 SNTAGT. V shed 6 bases and J 5 bases; nucleotides not matched to a gene: 5. The CDR3 is 13 amino acids. The CDR3 sequence is CASRTGGLETQYF. CDR3 nucleotides: TGTGCCAGCAGAACAGGGGGTTTGGAGACCCAGTACTTC.

The chain couples TRBV11-2 to TRBJ2-7; TRBD1 aligns across 10 bases. From germline, CDR1 is SGHAT and CDR2 FQNNGV. The CDR3 consists of 14 residues. Trimming cost V 7 bases and J 4 bases; bases outside gene matches: 7. The CDR3 DNA reads as TGTGCCAGCATGCCAAGGGGACAGGGGTACGAGCAGTACTTC. Its protein product is CASMPRGQGYEQYF.

The gene calls are TRBV9 and TRBJ2-1; tentative D call: TRBD2 (6 bases). CDR1 and CDR2 (germline): SGDLS, YYNGEE. There are 16 residues in the CDR3. V dropped 0 bases and J dropped 7 bases, with 17 bases sitting between them. CDR3 region: CASSVVVGRSMNEQFF. As DNA, the CDR3 is TGTGCCAGCAGCGTAGTGGTGGGGAGGAGTATGAATGAGCAGTTCTTC.

The rearrangement joins TRBV2 to TRBJ2-5; 7 bases align to TRBD1. The CDR3 contains 16 residues. Germline V gene sequence: CDR1 SNHLY, CDR2 FYNNEI. V shed 5 bases and J 0 bases; nucleotides not matched to a gene: 9. The CDR3 protein is CASSTDRAVYQETQYF. DNA for the CDR3: TGTGCCAGCAGTACCGACAGGGCGGTGTACCAAGAGACCCAGTACTTC.

This clone showed up just a few times. This chain uses TRBV25-1 with TRBJ1-4; a possible D gene is TRBD1 (6 bases). Germline V gene data show CDR1 as MGHDK and CDR2 as SYGVNS. This CDR3 comprises 15 residues. V was trimmed by 4 bases and J by 4 bases, leaving 13 bases between them. The DNA for the CDR3 is TGTGCCAGCAGTGCCCTGGACAGAAGTAATGAAAAACTGTTTTTT. Its protein product is CASSALDRSNEKLFF.

The V call is TRBV28, the J call TRBJ2-2; TRBD2 agrees at 10 bases. After removal of 3 bases from V and 8 bases from J, the junction contained 6 bases not matched to a gene. The CDR3 covers 15 residues. Looked up from germline, CDR1 is MDHEN and CDR2 is SYDVKM. The CDR3 DNA follows: TGTGCCAGCAGTTTGGGGGCTAGCGGGAGTGGGGAGCTGTTTTTT. Protein sequence: CASSLGASGSGELFF.

This clone has more than one count but fewer than ten. The V gene is TRBV19, the J gene TRBJ2-7; TRBD2 matches at 8 bases. The CDR3 contains 15 residues. Trimming cost V 7 bases and J 1 base; bases outside gene matches: 9. Germline V gene data show CDR1 as LNHDA and CDR2 as SQIVND (reference sequence). The CDR3, as DNA: TGTGCCAGTAAAGAAGCGGGGGTAAGGTCCTACGAGCAGTACTTC. Amino acids: CASKEAGVRSYEQYF.

The rearrangement links TRBV11-2 to TRBJ2-1; D possibly corresponds to TRBD1 (6 bases). V was pared by 2 bases and J by 2 bases, with 13 bases between. The germline CDR1 and CDR2 sequences are SGHAT and FQNNGV. This CDR3 is built from 16 residues. This CDR3 reads CASSLIPGHTYNEQFF. CDR3 nucleotides: TGTGCCAGCAGCTTAATTCCGGGACACACCTACAATGAGCAGTTCTTC.

This chain connects TRBV15 to TRBJ2-3, with D hard to call. V was clipped by 3 bases and J by 4 bases, with 8 bases between them. The CDR3 consists of 13 residues. Looked up from germline, CDR1 is LNHNV and CDR2 is YYDKDF (reference sequence). The CDR3 bases are TGTGCCACCAGCAGGACGAGGTCAGATACGCAGTATTTT. This sequence encodes CATSRTRSDTQYF.

This clone appeared a few times. V usage is TRBV7-9 and J usage is TRBJ2-2, with D hard to call. V was shortened by 7 bases and J by 3 bases, with 3 bases between the two germline ends. CDR1 and CDR2 (germline): SEHNR, FQNEAQ (reference sequence). CDR3 length: 11 residues. CDR3 coding DNA: TGTGCCAGCACTTACACCGGGGAGCTGTTTTTT. This gives the protein CASTYTGELFF.

The chain carries TRBV25-1 and TRBJ1-1; 7 bases align to TRBD1. The CDR3 consists of 17 residues. V lost 4 bases, J lost 0 bases, and 11 bases stayed unmatched. Germline loops: CDR1 MGHDK, CDR2 SYGVNS. Written as DNA, the CDR3 is TGTGCCAGCAGTGTCGAGACAGGGAGAGTCCTGAACACTGAAGCTTTCTTT. Translated, it gives CASSVETGRVLNTEAFF.

The V gene is TRBV9, the J gene TRBJ2-2; 10 nucleotides align to TRBD2. The V gene end was trimmed by 3 bases and the J gene end by 2 bases; junction bases not matched to a gene: 4. Per the germline V gene, CDR1 is SGDLS and CDR2 is YYNGEE. This CDR3 is 16 amino acids long. The CDR3 region is CASSASGSRNTGELFF. The CDR3 region has the DNA TGTGCCAGCAGCGCTAGCGGGAGTCGAAACACCGGGGAGCTGTTTTTT.

The J gene is TRBJ2-5, the V gene TRBV14; D possibly corresponds to TRBD1 (6 bases). Per the germline V gene, CDR1 is SGHDN and CDR2 is FVKESK. The ends were cut back, 4 bases at V and 0 bases at J, with 15 bases in the middle. The CDR3 sequence is 16 residues long. CDR3 DNA: TGTGCCAGCAGCCTACCGACAGGAATGTACCAAGAGACCCAGTACTTC. This sequence encodes CASSLPTGMYQETQYF.

The rearrangement joins TRBV5-1 to TRBJ2-1; tentatively, D is TRBD2 (6 bases). This CDR3 is built from 13 residues. The V gene's germline CDR1 is SGHRS and CDR2 YFSETQ. V lost 4 bases and J lost 9, with 14 bases in between. CDR3 sequence reads: CASSPLQGGEQFF. CDR3 nucleotide sequence: TGCGCCAGCAGCCCTCTTCAGGGAGGTGAGCAGTTCTTC. Full variable domain (rest looked up from reference TRBV5-1 and TRBJ2-1): KAGVTQTPRYLIKTRGQQVTLSCSPISGHRSVSWYQQTPGQGLQFLFEYFSETQRNKGNFPGRFSGRQFSNSRSEMNVSTLELGDSALYLCASSPLQGGEQFFGPGTRLTVL.

The rearrangement links TRBV7-2 to TRBJ2-6, with D hard to call. The CDR3 is 18 residues long. The germline V gene has CDR1 SGHTA and CDR2 FQGNSA. Deletions cut 2 bases from V and 0 bases from J, with 14 bases between. DNA of the CDR3: TGTGCCAGCAGCTTAAAGGTGCGCCCAGGCTCTGGGGCCAACGTCCTGACTTTC. Amino acid sequence: CASSLKVRPGSGANVLTF.